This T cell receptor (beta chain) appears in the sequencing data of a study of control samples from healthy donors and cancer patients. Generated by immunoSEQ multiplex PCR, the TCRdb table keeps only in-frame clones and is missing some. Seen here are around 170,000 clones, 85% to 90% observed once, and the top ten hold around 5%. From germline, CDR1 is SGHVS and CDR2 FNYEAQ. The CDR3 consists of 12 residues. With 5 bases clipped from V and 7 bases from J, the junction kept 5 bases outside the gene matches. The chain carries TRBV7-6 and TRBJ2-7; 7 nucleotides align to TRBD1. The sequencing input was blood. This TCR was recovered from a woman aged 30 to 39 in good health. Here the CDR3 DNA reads TGTGCCAGCAGCCTAACAGGGGATGAGCAGTACTTC. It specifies CASSLTGDEQYF.